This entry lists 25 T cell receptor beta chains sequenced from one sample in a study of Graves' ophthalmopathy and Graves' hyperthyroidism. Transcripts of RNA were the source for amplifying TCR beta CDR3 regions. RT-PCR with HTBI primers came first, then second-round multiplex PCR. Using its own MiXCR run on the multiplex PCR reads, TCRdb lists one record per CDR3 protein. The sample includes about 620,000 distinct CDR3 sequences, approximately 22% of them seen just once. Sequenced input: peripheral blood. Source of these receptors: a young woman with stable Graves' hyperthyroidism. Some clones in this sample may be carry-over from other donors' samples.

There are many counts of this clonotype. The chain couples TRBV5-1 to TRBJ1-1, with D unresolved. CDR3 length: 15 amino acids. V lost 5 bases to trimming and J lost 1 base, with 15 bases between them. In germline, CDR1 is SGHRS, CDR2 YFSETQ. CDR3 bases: TGCGCCAGCAGTACCACGGAACTGAAGAACACTGAAGCTTTCTTT. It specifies CASSTTELKNTEAFF.

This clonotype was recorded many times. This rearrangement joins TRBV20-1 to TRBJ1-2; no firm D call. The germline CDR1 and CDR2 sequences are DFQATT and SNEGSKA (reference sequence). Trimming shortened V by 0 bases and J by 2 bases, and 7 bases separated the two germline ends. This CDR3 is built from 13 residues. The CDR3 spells CSARDGNNYGYTF. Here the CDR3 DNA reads TGCAGTGCTAGAGATGGCAACAACTATGGCTACACCTTC.

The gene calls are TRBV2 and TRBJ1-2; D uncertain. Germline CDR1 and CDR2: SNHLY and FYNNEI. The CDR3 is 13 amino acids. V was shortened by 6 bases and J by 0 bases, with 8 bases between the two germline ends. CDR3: CASRVATNYGYTF. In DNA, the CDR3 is TGTGCCAGCAGGGTGGCCACTAACTATGGCTACACCTTC.

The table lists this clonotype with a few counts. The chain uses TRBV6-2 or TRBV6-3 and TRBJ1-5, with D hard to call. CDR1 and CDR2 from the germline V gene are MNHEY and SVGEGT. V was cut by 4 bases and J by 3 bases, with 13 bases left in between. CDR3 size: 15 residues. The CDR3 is CASSLVRALNQPQHF. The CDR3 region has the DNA TGTGCCAGCAGTTTGGTTCGGGCCCTCAATCAGCCCCAGCATTTT.

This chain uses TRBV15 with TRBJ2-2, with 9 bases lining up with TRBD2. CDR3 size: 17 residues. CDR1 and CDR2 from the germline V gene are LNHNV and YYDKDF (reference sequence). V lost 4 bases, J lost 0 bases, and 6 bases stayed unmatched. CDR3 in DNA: TGTGCCACCAGCAAGAAGGTAGCGGGAGCGAACACCGGGGAGCTGTTTTTT. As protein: CATSKKVAGANTGELFF. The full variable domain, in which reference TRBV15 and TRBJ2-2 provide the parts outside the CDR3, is DAMVIQNPRYQVTQFGKPVTLSCSQTLNHNVMYWYQQKSSQAPKLLFHYYDKDFNNEADTPDNFQSRRPNTSFCFLDIRSPGLGDTAMYLCATSKKVAGANTGELFFGEGSRLTVL.

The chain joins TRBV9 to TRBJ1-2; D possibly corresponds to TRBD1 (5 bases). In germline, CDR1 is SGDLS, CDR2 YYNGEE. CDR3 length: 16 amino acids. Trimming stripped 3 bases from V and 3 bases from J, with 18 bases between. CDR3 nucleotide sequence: TGTGCCAGCAGCGGAGGCAATACCGGGGGATACTATGGCTACACCTTC. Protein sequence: CASSGGNTGGYYGYTF.

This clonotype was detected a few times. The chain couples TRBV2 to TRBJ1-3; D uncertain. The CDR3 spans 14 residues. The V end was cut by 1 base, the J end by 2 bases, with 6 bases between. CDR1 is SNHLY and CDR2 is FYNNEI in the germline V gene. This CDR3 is CASSEGVAGNTIYF. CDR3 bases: TGTGCCAGCAGTGAAGGGGTTGCTGGAAACACCATATATTTT.

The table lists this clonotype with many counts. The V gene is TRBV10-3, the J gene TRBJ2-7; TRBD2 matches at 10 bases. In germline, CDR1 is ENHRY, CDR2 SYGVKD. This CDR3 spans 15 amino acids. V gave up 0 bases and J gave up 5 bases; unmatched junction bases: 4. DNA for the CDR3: TGTGCCATCAGTGAGTCGTTCCTAGCGGGAGACGAGCAGTACTTC. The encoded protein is CAISESFLAGDEQYF.

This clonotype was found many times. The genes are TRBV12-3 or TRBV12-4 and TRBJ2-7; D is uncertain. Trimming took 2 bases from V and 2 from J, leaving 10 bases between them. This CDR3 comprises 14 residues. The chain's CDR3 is CASSLLSGTYEQYF. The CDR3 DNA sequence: TGTGCCAGCAGTTTATTGTCAGGTACCTACGAGCAGTACTTC.

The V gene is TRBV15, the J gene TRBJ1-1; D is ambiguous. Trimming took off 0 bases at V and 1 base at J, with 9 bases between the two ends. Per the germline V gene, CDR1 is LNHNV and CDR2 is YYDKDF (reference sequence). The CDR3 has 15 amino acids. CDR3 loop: CATSRDLGRNTEAFF. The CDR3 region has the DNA TGTGCCACCAGCAGAGATCTAGGCCGGAACACTGAAGCTTTCTTT.

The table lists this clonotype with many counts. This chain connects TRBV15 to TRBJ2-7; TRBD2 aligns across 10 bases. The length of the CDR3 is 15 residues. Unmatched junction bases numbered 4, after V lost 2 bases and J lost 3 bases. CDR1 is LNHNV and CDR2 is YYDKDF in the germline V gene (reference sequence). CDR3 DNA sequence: TGTGCCACCAGCAGAACTAGCGGGAACCTCTACGAGCAGTACTTC. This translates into CATSRTSGNLYEQYF.

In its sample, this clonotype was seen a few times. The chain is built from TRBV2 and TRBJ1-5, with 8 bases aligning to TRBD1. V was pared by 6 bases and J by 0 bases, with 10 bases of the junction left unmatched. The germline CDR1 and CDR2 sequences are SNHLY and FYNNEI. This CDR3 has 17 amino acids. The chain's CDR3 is CASRGTGEENSNQPQHF. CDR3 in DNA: TGTGCCAGCAGGGGGACAGGCGAAGAAAATAGCAATCAGCCCCAGCATTTT.

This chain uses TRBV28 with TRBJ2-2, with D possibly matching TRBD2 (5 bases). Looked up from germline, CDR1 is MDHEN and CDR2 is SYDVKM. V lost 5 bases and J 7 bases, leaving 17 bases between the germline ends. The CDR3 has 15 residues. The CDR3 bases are TGTGCCAGCAGTCCTGACGTTAGGAGGAACGGGGAGCTGTTTTTT. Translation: CASSPDVRRNGELFF.

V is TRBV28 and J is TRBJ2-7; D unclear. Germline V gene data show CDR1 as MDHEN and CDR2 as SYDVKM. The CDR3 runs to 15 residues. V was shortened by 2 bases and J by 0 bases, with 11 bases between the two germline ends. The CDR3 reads CASSLTDPYSYEQYF. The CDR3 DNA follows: TGTGCCAGCAGTTTAACGGATCCTTACTCCTACGAGCAGTACTTC. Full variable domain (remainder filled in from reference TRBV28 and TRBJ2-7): DVKVTQSSRYLVKRTGEKVFLECVQDMDHENMFWYRQDPGLGLRLIYFSYDVKMKEKGDIPEGYSVSREKKERFSLILESASTNQTSMYLCASSLTDPYSYEQYFGPGTRLTVT.

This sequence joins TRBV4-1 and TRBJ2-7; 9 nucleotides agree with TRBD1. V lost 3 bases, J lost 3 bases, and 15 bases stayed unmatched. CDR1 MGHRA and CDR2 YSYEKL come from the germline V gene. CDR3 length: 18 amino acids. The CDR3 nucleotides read TGCGCCAGCAGCCATCTTTTCAATCCGGGACAGGGACACTACGAGCAGTACTTC. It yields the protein CASSHLFNPGQGHYEQYF.

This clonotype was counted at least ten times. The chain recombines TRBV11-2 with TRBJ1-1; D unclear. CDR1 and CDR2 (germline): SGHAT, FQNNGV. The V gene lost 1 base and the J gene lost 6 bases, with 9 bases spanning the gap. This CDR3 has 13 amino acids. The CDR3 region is CASSLGRVAEAFF. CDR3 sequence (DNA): TGTGCCAGCAGCTTAGGGAGGGTCGCTGAAGCTTTCTTT.

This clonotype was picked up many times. The DNA for the CDR3 is TGTGCCAGCTCACCAACAGTTAATCAGCCCCAGCATTTT. Its protein product is CASSPTVNQPQHF. The J gene is TRBJ1-5, the V gene TRBV18; no firm D call. The germline CDR1 and CDR2 sequences are KGHSH and LQKENI. Trimming stripped 2 bases from V and 4 bases from J, with 6 bases between. This CDR3 has 13 amino acids.

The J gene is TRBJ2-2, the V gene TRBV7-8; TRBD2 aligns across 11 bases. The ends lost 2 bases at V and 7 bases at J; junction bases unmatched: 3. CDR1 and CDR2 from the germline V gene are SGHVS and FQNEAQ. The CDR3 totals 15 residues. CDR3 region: CASSLQLAGVGELFF. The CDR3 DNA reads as TGTGCCAGCAGCTTACAACTAGCGGGAGTCGGGGAGCTGTTTTTT.

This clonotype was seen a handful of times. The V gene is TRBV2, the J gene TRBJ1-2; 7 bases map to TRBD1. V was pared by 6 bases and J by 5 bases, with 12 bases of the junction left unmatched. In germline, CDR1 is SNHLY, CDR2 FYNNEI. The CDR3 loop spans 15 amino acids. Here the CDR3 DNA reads TGTGCCAGCAGCGTAGAACCCGGGACAGAGTATGGCTACACCTTC. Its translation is CASSVEPGTEYGYTF.

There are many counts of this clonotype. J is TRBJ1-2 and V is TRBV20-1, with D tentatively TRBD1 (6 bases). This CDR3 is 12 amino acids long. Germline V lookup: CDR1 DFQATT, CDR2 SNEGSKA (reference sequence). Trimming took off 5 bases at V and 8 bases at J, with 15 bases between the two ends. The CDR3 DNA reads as TGCAGTGCTTTCGGGGGGGGCGACGGCTACACCTTC. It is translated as CSAFGGGDGYTF.

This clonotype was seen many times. Here the CDR3 DNA reads TGTGCCAGCAGTGACGGGCTTATGAACACTGAAGCTTTCTTT. As protein: CASSDGLMNTEAFF. The J gene is TRBJ1-1, the V gene TRBV2; D is ambiguous. Germline V lookup: CDR1 SNHLY, CDR2 FYNNEI. The CDR3 covers 14 residues. V lost 3 bases and J lost 0, with 8 bases in between.

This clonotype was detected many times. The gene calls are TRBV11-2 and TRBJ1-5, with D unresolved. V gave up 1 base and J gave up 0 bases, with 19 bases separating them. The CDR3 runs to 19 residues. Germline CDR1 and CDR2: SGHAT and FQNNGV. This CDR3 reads CASSLGRFSGADSNQPQHF. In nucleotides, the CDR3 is TGTGCCAGCAGCTTAGGTCGGTTTTCGGGTGCCGATAGCAATCAGCCCCAGCATTTT.

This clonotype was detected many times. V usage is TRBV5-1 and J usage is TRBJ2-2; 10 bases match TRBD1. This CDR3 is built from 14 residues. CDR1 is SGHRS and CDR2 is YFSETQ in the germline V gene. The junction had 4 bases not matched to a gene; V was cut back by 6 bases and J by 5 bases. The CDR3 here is CASMTGGLTGELFF. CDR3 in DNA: TGCGCCAGCATGACAGGGGGCTTGACCGGGGAGCTGTTTTTT.

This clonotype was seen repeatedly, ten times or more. The CDR3 here is CASSLAHQGTEAFF. DNA for the CDR3: TGTGCCAGCAGTTTAGCCCACCAGGGGACTGAAGCTTTCTTT. The chain has TRBV12-3 or TRBV12-4 and TRBJ1-1, with D tentatively TRBD1 (6 bases). V gave up 0 bases and J gave up 5 bases, with 10 bases separating them. The CDR3 extends over 14 amino acids.

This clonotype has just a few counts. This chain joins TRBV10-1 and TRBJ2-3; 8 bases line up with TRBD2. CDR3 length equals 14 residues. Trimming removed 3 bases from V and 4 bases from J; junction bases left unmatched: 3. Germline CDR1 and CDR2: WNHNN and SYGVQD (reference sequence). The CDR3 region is CASSDTGRADTQYF. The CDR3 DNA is TGCGCCAGCAGTGATACCGGGAGGGCAGATACGCAGTATTTT.